Listed below are T cell receptor beta chains from one sample, sequenced in a study of T cell responses to AZD1222 COVID-19 vaccine. Data came from immunoSEQ multiplex PCR; TCRdb stores just in-frame clones and leaves some out. The table includes some 130,000 clones, roughly 90% detected once. Sequences were derived from peripheral blood, sampled on day 0 of AZD1222 vaccination. The origin of the receptors is an adult in good health. The CDR3 runs from the conserved cysteine through the conserved F or W. A D gene is named only where the DNA matches it firmly. Expanded clones get a size class; other rows say once, few or many, or leave the size out.

abundance	d_gene	j_gene	v_gene	CDR3aa	CDR3nt
.	TRBD1	TRBJ1-2	TRBV10-3	CAIRPGQGKASGYTF	TGTGCCATCAGACCGGGACAGGGTAAGGCGTCCGGCTACACCTTC
.	TRBD1	TRBJ1-1	TRBV5-1	CASRISSGQGVTEAFF	TGCGCCAGCAGGATTTCGTCAGGACAGGGCGTTACTGAAGCTTTCTTT
once	.	TRBJ1-4	TRBV28	CASLDGLTNEKLFF	TGTGCCAGCCTAGATGGGCTAACTAATGAAAAACTGTTTTTT
.	.	TRBJ2-1	TRBV6-2/TRBV6-3	CASSWVNEQFF	TGTGCCAGCAGTTGGGTGAATGAGCAGTTCTTC
.	.	TRBJ1-6	TRBV9	CASSDGSYNSPLHF	TGTGCCAGCAGCGACGGTTCCTATAATTCACCCCTCCACTTT
few	TRBD1	TRBJ2-1	TRBV12-3/TRBV12-4	CASTFPQGPGQFF	TGTGCCAGCACCTTCCCACAGGGGCCGGGGCAGTTCTTC
.	.	TRBJ1-2	TRBV28	CASSFRRIPYGYTF	TGTGCCAGCAGTTTTCGAAGGATCCCCTATGGCTACACCTTC
.	TRBD1	TRBJ1-2	TRBV15	CATSPDRAGGYTF	TGTGCCACCAGCCCAGACAGGGCGGGAGGCTACACCTTC
.	TRBD1	TRBJ1-1	TRBV3-1/TRBV3-2	CASSQDHRGSLTEAFF	TGTGCCAGCAGCCAAGATCACAGGGGGTCGCTTACCGAAGCTTTCTTT
.	.	TRBJ2-5	TRBV27	CASSLNRVYQETQYF	TGTGCCAGCAGTTTGAACAGGGTGTACCAAGAGACCCAGTACTTC
.	TRBD1	TRBJ2-5	TRBV29-1	CSVGMTGGETQYF	TGCAGCGTTGGGATGACAGGGGGAGAGACCCAGTACTTC
.	.	TRBJ1-2	TRBV5-8	CASTPRGIYGYTF	TGTGCCAGCACCCCGAGAGGGATCTATGGCTACACCTTC
.	.	TRBJ2-7	TRBV5-1	CASSLVPGSEQYF	TGCGCCAGCAGCTTGGTTCCAGGGAGCGAGCAGTACTTC
.	TRBD1	TRBJ1-1	TRBV10-1	CASSGQGHTEAFF	TGCGCCAGCAGCGGACAGGGGCACACTGAAGCTTTCTTT
.	.	TRBJ1-2	TRBV28	CASSLGGYGYTF	TGTGCCAGCAGTTTAGGAGGCTATGGCTACACCTTC
.	TRBD2	TRBJ2-1	TRBV19	CASSIPGLGLIEQFF	TGTGCCAGTAGTATCCCGGGACTAGGTCTTATTGAGCAGTTCTTC
.	TRBD1	TRBJ1-3	TRBV7-6	CASSLFSGGSGNTIYF	TGTGCCAGCAGCTTATTCTCAGGGGGCTCTGGAAACACCATATATTTT
.	TRBD1	TRBJ2-7	TRBV10-3	CAIRILTGTGAYEQYF	TGTGCCATCAGGATACTTACCGGGACAGGCGCATACGAGCAGTACTTC
.	.	TRBJ2-5	TRBV6-2/TRBV6-3	CASSRQAEETQYF	TGTGCCAGCAGTCGACAGGCTGAAGAGACCCAGTACTTC
.	TRBD2	TRBJ2-1	TRBV28	CASSLLSGIAGNEQFF	TGTGCCAGCAGTTTACTCTCCGGAATAGCGGGGAATGAGCAGTTCTTC
.	TRBD1	TRBJ1-1	TRBV2	CASTGGMNTEAFF	TGTGCCAGCACAGGGGGAATGAACACTGAAGCTTTCTTT
.	TRBD1	TRBJ2-7	TRBV25-1	CASGTGGMEYF	TGTGCCAGCGGAACAGGGGGGATGGAGTACTTC
.	.	TRBJ1-2	TRBV6-4	CASSPSLSPYGYTF	TGTGCCAGCAGCCCCTCTCTTAGCCCTTATGGCTACACCTTC
.	TRBD2	TRBJ2-7	TRBV6-4	CASSDGTSGSEQYF	TGTGCCAGCAGTGACGGGACTAGCGGGAGCGAGCAGTACTTC
.	TRBD2	TRBJ2-1	TRBV5-1	CASSLVPTTSPGGNEQFF	TGCGCCAGCAGCTTGGTACCGACGACTAGCCCCGGGGGCAATGAGCAGTTCTTC
.	.	TRBJ2-1	TRBV7-8	CASSLFGARDNEQFF	TGTGCCAGCAGCTTATTTGGGGCGAGGGACAATGAGCAGTTCTTC
.	.	TRBJ1-1	TRBV5-1	CASSFGTLNTEAFF	TGCGCCAGCAGCTTCGGGACACTTAACACTGAAGCTTTCTTT
.	TRBD1	TRBJ2-7	TRBV6-2/TRBV6-3	CASRPLGQVNYEQYF	TGTGCCAGCAGACCTCTTGGACAGGTCAACTACGAGCAGTACTTC
.	.	TRBJ2-6	TRBV4-1	CASSQAGPGANVLTF	TGCGCCAGCAGCCAAGCAGGGCCTGGGGCCAACGTCCTGACTTTC
.	.	TRBJ2-3	TRBV3-1/TRBV3-2	CASSRAEGADTQYF	TGTGCCAGCAGCCGGGCGGAAGGGGCAGATACGCAGTATTTT
.	.	TRBJ2-1	TRBV7-2	CASNHQGYEQFF	TGTGCCAGCAACCATCAGGGGTATGAGCAGTTCTTC
.	.	TRBJ1-1	TRBV7-9	CASSPGGGIAFF	TGTGCCAGCAGCCCCGGGGGAGGAATCGCTTTCTTT
.	TRBD1	TRBJ1-2	TRBV6-5	CASSYSRDRDGYTF	TGTGCCAGCAGTTACTCCCGGGACAGGGATGGCTACACCTTC
.	TRBD2	TRBJ2-5	TRBV28	CASISGREETQYF	TGTGCCAGCATAAGCGGGAGGGAAGAGACCCAGTACTTC
.	.	TRBJ1-2	TRBV6-2/TRBV6-3	CASSETANGYGYTF	TGTGCCAGCAGTGAGACGGCGAACGGGTATGGCTACACCTTC
once	.	TRBJ1-2	TRBV5-1	CASSLAGGTQYGYTF	TGCGCCAGCAGCTTGGCGGGAGGGACCCAATATGGCTACACCTTC
.	.	TRBJ1-5	TRBV3-1/TRBV3-2	CASSQDYPGSNQPQHF	TGTGCCAGCAGCCAAGATTATCCGGGCTCCAATCAGCCCCAGCATTTT
.	.	TRBJ1-1	TRBV9	CASSADVNTEAFF	TGTGCCAGCAGCGCGGATGTGAACACTGAAGCTTTCTTT
few	.	TRBJ2-1	TRBV4-2	CASSQDRGGWGEQFF	TGTGCCAGCAGCCAAGATAGAGGTGGATGGGGTGAGCAGTTCTTC
.	.	TRBJ2-1	TRBV11-2	CASSLAFGSSYNEQFF	TGTGCCAGCAGCTTAGCCTTCGGGAGCTCCTACAATGAGCAGTTCTTC
.	.	TRBJ2-7	TRBV24-1	CATSDPPSYEQYF	TGTGCCACCAGTGACCCCCCATCCTACGAGCAGTACTTC
.	.	TRBJ1-1	TRBV27	CASRGLGNTEAFF	TGTGCCAGCAGAGGTCTGGGGAACACTGAAGCTTTCTTT
once	TRBD1	TRBJ2-7	TRBV28	CASYRGQATYEQYF	TGTGCCAGCTACCGCGGACAGGCGACCTACGAGCAGTACTTC
few	TRBD1	TRBJ2-7	TRBV27	CASSTTGVYEQYF	TGTGCCAGCAGTACGACAGGGGTGTACGAGCAGTACTTC
.	.	TRBJ2-1	TRBV5-1	CASSLAGESVYEQFF	TGCGCCAGCAGCTTGGCCGGGGAATCAGTCTATGAGCAGTTCTTC
.	TRBD1	TRBJ2-4	TRBV4-1	CASSQVGGTGGIQYF	TGCGCCAGCAGCCAAGTAGGGGGGACAGGGGGCATTCAGTACTTC
.	.	TRBJ2-4	TRBV28	CASRLGVTDIQYF	TGTGCCAGCAGGCTAGGGGTTACGGACATTCAGTACTTC
.	TRBD1	TRBJ2-1	TRBV15	CATSGQGSRDEQFF	TGTGCCACCAGCGGACAGGGTAGTCGGGATGAGCAGTTCTTC
.	TRBD1	TRBJ1-5	TRBV7-2	CASSRDRGLQQPQHF	TGTGCCAGCAGCCGGGACAGGGGGCTTCAACAGCCCCAGCATTTT
.	.	TRBJ2-3	TRBV20-1	CSASRQGRDTQYF	TGCAGTGCTAGTAGGCAGGGGAGAGATACGCAGTATTTT
.	.	TRBJ1-1	TRBV3-1/TRBV3-2	CASSQKGKGTEAFF	TGTGCCAGCAGCCAAAAGGGGAAAGGGACTGAAGCTTTCTTT
.	.	TRBJ1-3	TRBV14	CASSRWEQGPFSGNTIYF	TGTGCCAGCAGCCGCTGGGAACAGGGCCCCTTCTCTGGAAACACCATATATTTT
.	.	TRBJ1-6	TRBV4-1	CASSHVINSPLHF	TGCGCCAGCAGCCATGTGATTAATTCACCCCTCCACTTT
.	.	TRBJ1-4	TRBV10-3	CAISDSGGANEKLFF	TGTGCCATCAGTGATTCAGGAGGGGCTAATGAAAAACTGTTTTTT
.	.	TRBJ2-1	TRBV11-2	CASSLATRRLSYNEQFF	TGTGCCAGCAGCTTAGCCACGAGGAGGCTTTCCTACAATGAGCAGTTCTTC
.	.	TRBJ2-1	TRBV29-1	CSGRLISSSYNEQFF	TGCAGCGGACGACTTATCTCCAGCTCCTACAATGAGCAGTTCTTC